The sequence of this T cell receptor beta chain was determined in a study of OX40 agonist ivuxolimab in advanced cancers. With respect to the entire study: Ivuxolimab was a fully human IgG2 agonistic monoclonal antibody targeting the costimulatory receptor OX40 (CD134). Intravenous ivuxolimab was administered to patients every 2 weeks at six dose levels: 0.01, 0.1, 0.3, 1.5, 3 and 10 mg/kg. Of the roughly 51 patients in dose escalation, about 20 had hepatocellular carcinoma, some 15 had melanoma, 9 had renal cell carcinoma and 9 had head and neck cancer. In the dose-escalation cohort, nearly 85% of patients were male, and the mean age was 60 years with a range of roughly 20 to 80. Prior anti-PD-1, anti-PD-L1 or anti-CTLA-4 therapy was permitted, and checkpoint inhibitors had been received by approximately 39% of dose-escalation patients. Three dose-escalation patients achieved partial responses, one with hepatocellular carcinoma and two with cutaneous melanoma. Peripheral TCRbeta sequencing was intended to test whether TCR sequence diversity was altered and clonal T-cell expansion was caused by ivuxolimab. The paper reports the monotherapy dose-escalation portion (N of about 52 patients) of the phase I ivuxolimab trial.

General findings and caveats noted by the study authors: Low levels of normalized T-cell clonal expansion were also shown by some nonresponding patients. After ivuxolimab, more expanded clones were found on average in CD8+ T cells than in CD4+ T cells. The antigen specificity of the clonally expanded peripheral T cells was not determined. In the 0.1-3.0 mg/kg groups, partial responders were among the patients with the lowest normalized peripheral clonal expansion, particularly in CD8+ T cells. At doses of 0.1 to 3.0 mg/kg, clonal expansion of both CD4+ and CD8+ blood T cells was observed from baseline to week 6.

The trial excluded patients who had a history of autoimmune disease or were on systemic immunosuppression. In every dose cohort, peripheral blood was drawn for TCR sequencing at baseline, cycle 4 day 1, and cycle 7 day 1. The samples were taken from a phase I, first-in-human, multicenter, open-label dose-escalation trial of ivuxolimab. Adults with locally advanced or metastatic melanoma, renal cell carcinoma, hepatocellular carcinoma or head and neck squamous cell carcinoma were enrolled in the trial. Before TCR sequencing, CD4+ T cells and CD8+ T cells from peripheral blood were sorted into separate populations. Comments on this clone: Its antigen remains unidentified. No base quality information exists; no much larger clone differs at one position.

The cysteine opens and the phenylalanine closes a CDR3 of 16 amino acids. Just CDR3 DNA is preserved here, 48 bases in frame from base 1. The germline V gene provides CDR1 SGHDT and CDR2 YYEEEE. V is shortened by 0 bases, J by 0 bases, and the region joining them spans 10 bases. To sequence the TCRbeta CDR3 region, genomic DNA was isolated from the sorted cells. TCRbeta CDR3 regions were sequenced using the immunoSEQ Assay. Drawn from immuneACCESS, this table holds only the in-frame rearrangements with V and J called that TCRdb kept. Clones are partly lost; checked studies trace under half to an unresolved V gene and leave the rest unexplained. This sample holds around 70,000 clones; about 85% were observed only once. The biggest ten clones account for 4% of the sample.

The receptor comes from an adult with an advanced solid tumor such as melanoma, head and neck, liver or kidney cancer. The rearrangement joined TRBV5-6 to TRBJ1-3, with the D gene uncertain. The sequenced sample was CD4+ or CD8+ T cells sorted from blood, obtained in a trial of the OX40 agonist ivuxolimab. The CDR3 sequence is CASSLDLSGSGNTIYF. The DNA is as follows: TGTGCCAGCAGCTTGGATCTGTCGGGCTCTGGAAACACCATATATTTT.